This entry is about one TCR beta chain. No antigen is known for it. The record originates from a study of long-term antiretroviral therapy in people with HIV. Runs used v3.0 of the immunoSEQ assay and were done at survey level. The data were produced by immunoSEQ multiplex PCR, yet TCRdb's version contains in-frame clones alone and is incomplete. The data contain 25,000 to 30,000 clones, around 96% of them singletons. The CDR3 totals 10 residues. CDR1 and CDR2 (germline): SQVTM, ANQGSEA. Trimming cost V 5 bases and J 9 bases, with 10 bases left between them. General observations from the study: The range of CDR3 lengths in HIV repertoires proved narrower than that found in controls. Absence of data on ART adherence, viral resistance or therapy changes was noted.

The material sequenced was unsorted PBMCs, taken 5.3 years after starting antiretroviral therapy. The chain combines TRBV29-1 with TRBJ1-1, with a weak D call TRBD1 (6 bases). The receptor comes from a man aged 30 to 45 with HIV. In DNA form, the CDR3 reads TGCAGCGTTAAACAGGGCAAAGCTTTCTTT. Residues: CSVKQGKAFF.